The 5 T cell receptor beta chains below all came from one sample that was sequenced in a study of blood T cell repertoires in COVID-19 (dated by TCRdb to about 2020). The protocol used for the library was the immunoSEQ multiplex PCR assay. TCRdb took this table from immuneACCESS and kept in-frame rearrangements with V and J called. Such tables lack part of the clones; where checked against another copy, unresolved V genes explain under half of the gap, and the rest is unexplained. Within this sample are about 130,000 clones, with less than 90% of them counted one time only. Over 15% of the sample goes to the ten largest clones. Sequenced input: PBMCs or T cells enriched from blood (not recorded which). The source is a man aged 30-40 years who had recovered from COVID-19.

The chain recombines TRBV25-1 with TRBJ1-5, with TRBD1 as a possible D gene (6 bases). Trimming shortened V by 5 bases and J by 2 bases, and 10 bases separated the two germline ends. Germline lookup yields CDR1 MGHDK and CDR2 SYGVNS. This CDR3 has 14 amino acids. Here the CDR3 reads CASSTGSGNQPQHF. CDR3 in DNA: TGTGCCAGCAGTACAGGGTCCGGCAATCAGCCCCAGCATTTT. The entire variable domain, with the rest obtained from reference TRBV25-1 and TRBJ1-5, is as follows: EADIYQTPRYLVIGTGKKITLECSQTMGHDKMYWYQQDPGMELHLIHYSYGVNSTEKGDLSSESTVSRIRTEHFPLTLESARPSHTSQYLCASSTGSGNQPQHFGDGTRLSIL.

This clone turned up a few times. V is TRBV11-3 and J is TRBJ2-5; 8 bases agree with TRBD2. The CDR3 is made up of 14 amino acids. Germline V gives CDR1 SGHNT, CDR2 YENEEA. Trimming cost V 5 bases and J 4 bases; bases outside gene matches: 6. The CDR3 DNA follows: TGTGCCAGCAGCCCCCGGGGGGGGCGAGAGACCCAGTACTTC. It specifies CASSPRGGRETQYF. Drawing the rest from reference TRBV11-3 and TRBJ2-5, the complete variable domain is EAGVVQSPRYKIIEKKQPVAFWCNPISGHNTLYWYLQNLGQGPELLIRYENEEAVDDSQLPKDRFSAERLKGVDSTLKIQPAELGDSAVYLCASSPRGGRETQYFGPGTRLLVL.

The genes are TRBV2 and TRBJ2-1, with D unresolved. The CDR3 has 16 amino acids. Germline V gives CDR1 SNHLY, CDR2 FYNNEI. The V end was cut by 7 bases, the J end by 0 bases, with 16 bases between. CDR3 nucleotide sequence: TGTGCCAGCAAACCGCCAGGTTTTAGCTCCTACAATGAGCAGTTCTTC. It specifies CASKPPGFSSYNEQFF. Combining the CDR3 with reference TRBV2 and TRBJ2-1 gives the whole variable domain EPEVTQTPSHQVTQMGQEVILRCVPISNHLYFYWYRQILGQKVEFLVSFYNNEISEKSEIFDDQFSVERPDGSNFTLKIRSTKLEDSAMYFCASKPPGFSSYNEQFFGPGTRLTVL.

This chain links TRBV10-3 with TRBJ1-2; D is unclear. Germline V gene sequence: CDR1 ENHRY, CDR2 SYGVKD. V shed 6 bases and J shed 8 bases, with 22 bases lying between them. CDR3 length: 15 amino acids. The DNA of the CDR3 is TGTGCCATCAGCTCTGGGGTGGACGACTGGGAGGGCTACACCTTC. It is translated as CAISSGVDDWEGYTF.

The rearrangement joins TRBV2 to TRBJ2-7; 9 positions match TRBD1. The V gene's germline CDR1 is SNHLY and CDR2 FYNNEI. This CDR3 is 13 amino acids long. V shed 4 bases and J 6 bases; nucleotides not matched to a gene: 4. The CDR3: CASSGDRVFEQYV. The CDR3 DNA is TGTGCCAGCAGTGGGGACAGGGTCTTCGAGCAGTACGTC.